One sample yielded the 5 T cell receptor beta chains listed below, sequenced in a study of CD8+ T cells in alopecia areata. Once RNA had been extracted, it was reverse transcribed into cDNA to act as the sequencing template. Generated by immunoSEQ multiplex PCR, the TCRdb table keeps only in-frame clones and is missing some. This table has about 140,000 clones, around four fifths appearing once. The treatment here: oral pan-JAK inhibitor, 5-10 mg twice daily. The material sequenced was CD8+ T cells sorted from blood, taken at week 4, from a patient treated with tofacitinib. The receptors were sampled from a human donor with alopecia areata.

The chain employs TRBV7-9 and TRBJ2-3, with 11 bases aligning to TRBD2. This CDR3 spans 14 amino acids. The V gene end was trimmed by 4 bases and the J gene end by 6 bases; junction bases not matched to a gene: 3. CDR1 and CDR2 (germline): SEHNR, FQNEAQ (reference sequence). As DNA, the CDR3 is TGTGCCAGCAGCTCCCGACTAGCGGGGGATACGCAGTATTTT. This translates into CASSSRLAGDTQYF.

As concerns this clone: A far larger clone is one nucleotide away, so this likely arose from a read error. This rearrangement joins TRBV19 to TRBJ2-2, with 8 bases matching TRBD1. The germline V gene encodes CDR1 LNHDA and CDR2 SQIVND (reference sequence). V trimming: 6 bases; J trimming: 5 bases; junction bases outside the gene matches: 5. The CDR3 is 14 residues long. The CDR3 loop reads CASRGQVYTGELFF. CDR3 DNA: TGTGCCAGTAGGGGACAGGTGTATACCGGGGAGCTGTTTTTT. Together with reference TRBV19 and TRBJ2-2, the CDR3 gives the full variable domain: DGGITQSPKYLFRKEGQNVTLSCEQNLNHDAMYWYRQDPGQGLRLIYYSQIVNDFQKGDIAEGYSVSREKKESFPLTVTSAQKNPTAFYLCASRGQVYTGELFFGEGSRLTVL.

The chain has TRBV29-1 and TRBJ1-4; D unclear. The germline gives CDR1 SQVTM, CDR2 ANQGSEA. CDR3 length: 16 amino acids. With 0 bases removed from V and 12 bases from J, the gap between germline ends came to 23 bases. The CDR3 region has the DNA TGCAGCGTTGAAGATCGGGGAGCAGCATTGACCGGAGAACTGTTTTTT. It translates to CSVEDRGAALTGELFF. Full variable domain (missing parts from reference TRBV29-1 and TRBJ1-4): SAVISQKPSRDICQRGTSLTIQCQVDSQVTMMFWYRQQPGQSLTLIATANQGSEATYESGFVIDKFPISRPNLTFSTLTVSNMSPEDSSIYLCSVEDRGAALTGELFFGSGTQLSVL.

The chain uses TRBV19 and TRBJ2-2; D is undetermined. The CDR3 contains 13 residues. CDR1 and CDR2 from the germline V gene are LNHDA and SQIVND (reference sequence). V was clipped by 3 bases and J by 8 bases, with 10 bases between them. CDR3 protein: CASSIGSPGELFF. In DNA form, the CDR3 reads TGTGCCAGTAGTATCGGGTCTCCAGGGGAGCTGTTTTTT.

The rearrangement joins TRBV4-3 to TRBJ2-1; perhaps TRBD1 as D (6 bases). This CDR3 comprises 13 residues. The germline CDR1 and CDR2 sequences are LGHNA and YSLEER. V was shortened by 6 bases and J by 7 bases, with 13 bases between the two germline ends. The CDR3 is CASSYNRVNEQFF. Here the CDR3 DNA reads TGCGCCAGCAGTTACAACAGGGTAAATGAGCAGTTCTTC.